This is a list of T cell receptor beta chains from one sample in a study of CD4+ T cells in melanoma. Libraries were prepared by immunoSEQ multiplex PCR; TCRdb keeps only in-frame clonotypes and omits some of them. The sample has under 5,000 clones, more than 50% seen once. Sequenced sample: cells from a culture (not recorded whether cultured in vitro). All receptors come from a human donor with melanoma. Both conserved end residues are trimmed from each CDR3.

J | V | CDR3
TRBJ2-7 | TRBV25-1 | ASKRGAEYEQY
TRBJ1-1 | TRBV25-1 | ASSATPRGRTEAF
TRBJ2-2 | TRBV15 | ATSREGGNTGELF
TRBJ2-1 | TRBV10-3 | ATQGGNEQF
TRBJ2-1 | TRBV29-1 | SVRDGAYNEQF
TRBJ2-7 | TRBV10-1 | ASSSRRENEQY
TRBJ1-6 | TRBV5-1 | ASSLGTHSPLH
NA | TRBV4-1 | ASSHVGRGSYEQY
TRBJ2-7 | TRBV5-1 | ASSSAQGYEQY
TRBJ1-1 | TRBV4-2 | ASSQVPGNTEAF
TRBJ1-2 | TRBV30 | AWSVHPVNYGYT
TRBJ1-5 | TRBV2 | ASSANRGNGQPQH
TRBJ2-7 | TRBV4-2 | ASSQSGTAPYEQY
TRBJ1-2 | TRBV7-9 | ASSLGTGSGYT
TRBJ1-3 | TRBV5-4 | ASSPGLAGAGNTIY
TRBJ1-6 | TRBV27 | ASSLWEGITYNSPLH
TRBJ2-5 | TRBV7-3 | ASSLDPSGRSTQY
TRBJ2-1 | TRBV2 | ASSGLAGGPGQF
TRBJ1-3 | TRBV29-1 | SAFLRSSGNTIY
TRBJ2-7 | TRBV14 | ASSQAYEQY
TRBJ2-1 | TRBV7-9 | ASSFGAGGTGDEQF
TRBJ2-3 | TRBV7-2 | ASSLMTDRDTQY
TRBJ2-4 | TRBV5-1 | ASSQTGGENIQY
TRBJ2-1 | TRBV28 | ASSLVDEQF
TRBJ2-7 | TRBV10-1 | ASSESEGQGYEQY
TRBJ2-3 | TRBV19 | ASSTLDGTDTQY
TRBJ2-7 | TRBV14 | ASSPRGQGRVEQY
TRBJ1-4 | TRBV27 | ASSLFGRDEKLF
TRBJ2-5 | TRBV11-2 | ASSRRTGALKTQY
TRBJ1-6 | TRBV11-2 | ATLATGQNSPLH
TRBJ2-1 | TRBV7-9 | ASSFGNEQF
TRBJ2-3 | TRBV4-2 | ASSQEYLQWTSGVGDTQY
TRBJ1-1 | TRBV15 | ATSRSDRGQTEAF
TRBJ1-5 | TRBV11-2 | ASSLGQTNQPQH
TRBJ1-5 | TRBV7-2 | ASSFHSGTTQPQH
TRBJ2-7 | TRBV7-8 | ASSIGTEEQY
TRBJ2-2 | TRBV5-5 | ASSGRGGELF
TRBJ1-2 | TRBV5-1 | ASSLGGAPHGYT
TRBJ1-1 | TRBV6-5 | ASIWTENTEAF
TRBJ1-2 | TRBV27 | ASSLNRGDGYT
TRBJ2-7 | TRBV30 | AWSGQIYEQY
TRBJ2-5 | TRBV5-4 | ASSLGTVYQETQY
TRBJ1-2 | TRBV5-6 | ASSRGTGNGYT
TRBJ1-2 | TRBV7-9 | ANTMGGAAGYT
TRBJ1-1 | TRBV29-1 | SVETGRGTEAF
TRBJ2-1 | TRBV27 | ASSWAGGRGEQF
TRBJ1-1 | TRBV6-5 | ASSYSKGQGNTEAF
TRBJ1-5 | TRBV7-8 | ASSFNPGGQPQH
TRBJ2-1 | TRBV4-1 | ASSQDQGGDNEQF